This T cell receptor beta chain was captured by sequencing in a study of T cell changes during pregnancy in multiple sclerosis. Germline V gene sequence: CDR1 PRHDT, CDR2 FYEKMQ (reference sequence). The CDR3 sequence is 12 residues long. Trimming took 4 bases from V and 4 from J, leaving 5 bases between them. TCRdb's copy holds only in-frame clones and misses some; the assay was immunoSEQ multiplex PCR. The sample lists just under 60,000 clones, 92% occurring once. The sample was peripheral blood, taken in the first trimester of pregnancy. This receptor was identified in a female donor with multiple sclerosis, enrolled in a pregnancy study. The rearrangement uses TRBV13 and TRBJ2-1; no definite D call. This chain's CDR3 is CASSSEYNEQFF. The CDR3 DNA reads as TGTGCCAGCAGCTCAGAATACAATGAGCAGTTCTTC.